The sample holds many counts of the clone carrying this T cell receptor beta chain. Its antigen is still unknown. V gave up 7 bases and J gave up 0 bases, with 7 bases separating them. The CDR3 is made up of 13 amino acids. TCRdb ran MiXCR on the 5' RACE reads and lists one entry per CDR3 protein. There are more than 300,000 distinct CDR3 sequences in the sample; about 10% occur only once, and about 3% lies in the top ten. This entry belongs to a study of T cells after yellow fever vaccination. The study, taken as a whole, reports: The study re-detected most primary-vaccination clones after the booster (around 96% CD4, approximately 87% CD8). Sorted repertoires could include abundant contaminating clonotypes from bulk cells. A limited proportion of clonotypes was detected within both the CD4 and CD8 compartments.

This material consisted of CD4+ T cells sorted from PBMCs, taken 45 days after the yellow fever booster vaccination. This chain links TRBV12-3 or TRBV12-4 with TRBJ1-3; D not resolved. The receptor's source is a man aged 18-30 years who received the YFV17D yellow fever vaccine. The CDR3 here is CASILFSGNTIYF. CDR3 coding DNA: TGTGCCAGCATTCTTTTCTCTGGAAACACCATATATTTT.